This T cell receptor (beta chain) originates from a study of T cell clones after liver transplantation (dated by TCRdb to between 2018 and 2021). For context, the study as a whole: The samples were obtained from ITN030ST, a randomized trial that attempted immunosuppression withdrawal within 2 years after liver transplantation. Donor-reactive T cell clones were identified by TCRbeta sequencing following a pre-transplant mixed lymphocyte reaction and were subsequently tracked in post-transplant blood. Third party-reactive TCRbeta sequences were also identified from pre-transplant MLRs to serve as an antigen-independent comparator for donor-reactive sequences. Of the eight recipients, a few were HCV-positive, while the remaining recipients had been transplanted for non-autoimmune, non-viral indications. Until randomization at 12-24 months post-transplant, subjects were given standard immunosuppression, with no induction therapy. To count as tolerant, a recipient had to stay completely off immunosuppression for at least one year without liver enzymes climbing beyond twice the upper limit of normal. Blood samples were collected pre-transplant, then pre-randomization ahead of withdrawal, and finally post-randomization once withdrawal had either been completed or failed. A cohort of 8 liver transplant recipients was studied, of whom 3 were classified as tolerant and 5 as non-tolerant.

The germline V and J ends show losses of 0 bases and 4 bases respectively, and no gene match explains 11 bases of the junction. CDR3 length: 19 amino acids, cysteine to phenylalanine. The sequence is cut down to CDR3 DNA, 57 bases in frame from base 1. From the germline V gene, CDR1 is SGHAT and CDR2 is FQNNGV. On the study overall, not on this receptor specifically: A significant post-transplant decrease in circulating donor-reactive CD4 TCRbeta sequences was observed in most of the 8 subjects, irrespective of tolerance or HCV status. When repertoire turnover was taken into account, detection of donor-reactive sequences was significantly reduced in 7 of 8 subjects for CD4 and in 8 of 8 subjects for CD8. Donor-reactive sequences declined more than third party-reactive ones, suggesting partial antigen-specific deletion unrelated to withdrawal success. In a couple of subjects, low numbers of available donor cells limited the measurable donor-reactive repertoire. Since no allograft tissue specimens were available, donor-reactive T cells may have migrated into the graft instead of being deleted. The conclusions were preliminary, being limited by small, heterogeneous patient numbers and by non-standardized post-transplant time points.

This clone was seen only once. This receptor's antigen is unknown. The sample holds no much larger clone one base away, and base qualities are not on file. Thawed unstimulated PBMCs were stained for CD3, CD4 and CD8 and FACS-sorted into CD3+CD4+ and CD3+CD8+ populations. All 8 studied subjects were randomized to immunosuppression withdrawal. The Qiagen DNeasy Blood and Tissue Kit was used for genomic DNA isolation. Frozen genomic DNA underwent high-throughput TCRbeta CDR3 sequencing by immunoSEQ, including PCR amplification, mapping, bias correction and internal controls. In the paper's pipeline: Only productive rearrangements were retained, with each unique TCRbeta sequence defined by its CDR3 nucleotide sequence together with its V and J gene. A sequence counted as donor-reactive only if the sequence showed at least 5-fold expansion in CFSE-low cells compared with unstimulated pre-transplant cells and had a frequency of at least 0.01%. Per-subject minimum frequency thresholds, based on the lowest-template unstimulated sample, ensured at least 90% detection power. Jensen-Shannon divergence between the top 1000 TCRbeta sequences post- versus pre-transplant served as the measure of repertoire turnover. Two-sided Fisher's exact tests were used to test for changes in the detection of donor-reactive sequences. What TCRdb holds here is the immuneACCESS table cut down to in-frame rearrangements. Part of the clones is not present; checked against another copy, under half of the missing clones reflect an unresolved V gene, and the others are unexplained. V, J and clone size are taken as reported in that table, and D and trimming were inferred from the DNA itself. The table for this sample lists around 120,000 clones; 90% of them were counted only once. The top ten hold approximately 0.78% of the sample.

This TCR came from a human patient who received a liver transplant. After a transplant, the donor of the graft may account for some T cells. The source material was CD4+ T cells from blood, sampled 12 months after liver transplant. The chain is encoded by TRBV11-2 joined to TRBJ2-3, with TRBD1 matching 12 junction bases. Here the CDR3 is given as CASSLENKGTGGDSDTQYF. Read as DNA, the sequence is TGTGCCAGCAGCTTAGAAAACAAAGGGACAGGGGGCGATTCAGATACGCAGTATTTT.